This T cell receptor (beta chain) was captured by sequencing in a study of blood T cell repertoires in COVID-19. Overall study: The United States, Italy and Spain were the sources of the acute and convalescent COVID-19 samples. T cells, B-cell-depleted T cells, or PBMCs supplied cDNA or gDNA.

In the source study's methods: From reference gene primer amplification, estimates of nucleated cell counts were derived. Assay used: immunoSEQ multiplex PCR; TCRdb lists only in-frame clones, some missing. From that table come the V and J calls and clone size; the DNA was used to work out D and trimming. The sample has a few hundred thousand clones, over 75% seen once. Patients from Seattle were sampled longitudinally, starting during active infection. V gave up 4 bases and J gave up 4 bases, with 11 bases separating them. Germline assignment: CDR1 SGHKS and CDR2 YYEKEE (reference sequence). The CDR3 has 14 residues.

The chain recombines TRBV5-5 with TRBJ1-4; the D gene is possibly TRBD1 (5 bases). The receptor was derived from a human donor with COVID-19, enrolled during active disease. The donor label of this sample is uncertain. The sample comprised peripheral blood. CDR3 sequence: CASSGGGFNEKLFF. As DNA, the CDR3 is TGTGCCAGCAGCGGCGGGGGGTTTAATGAAAAACTGTTTTTT.